The 30 T cell receptor beta chains presented below share a single source sample, sequenced in a study of OX40 agonist ivuxolimab in advanced cancers. Method: immunoSEQ multiplex PCR; TCRdb's copy keeps in-frame clones and lacks some. This table has about 62,000 clones, 79% appearing once. The source material was CD4+ or CD8+ T cells sorted from blood, sampled in a trial of the OX40 agonist ivuxolimab. These receptors were taken from an adult with an advanced solid tumor such as melanoma, head and neck, liver or kidney cancer.

This clone was picked up a small number of times. The genes are TRBV9 and TRBJ2-2, with 12 bases identical to TRBD1. Germline V CDR1 and CDR2: SGDLS, YYNGEE. CDR3 length: 16 residues. The J segment lost 5 bases and the V segment lost 3 bases, leaving 5 bases of the junction unmatched. CDR3 sequence reads: CASSARDRGQTGELFF. Here the CDR3 DNA reads TGTGCCAGCAGCGCCCGGGACAGGGGGCAAACCGGGGAGCTGTTTTTT.

This clone is a singleton in its sample. The gene calls are TRBV6-1 and TRBJ2-1; 8 positions agree with TRBD2. CDR3 size: 11 residues. The junction had 5 bases not matched to a gene; V was cut back by 3 bases and J by 16 bases. Germline values: CDR1 MNHNS, CDR2 SASEGT. This chain's CDR3 is CASSDSGKSFF. The DNA for the CDR3 is TGTGCCAGCAGTGATAGCGGGAAGAGCTTCTTC.

CDR3 DNA: TGCGCCAGCAGCTTGGACAGGGAGACAGATACGCAGTATTTT. It specifies CASSLDRETDTQYF. The chain combines TRBV5-1 with TRBJ2-3; possible D gene TRBD1, 6 bases. The CDR3 spans 14 residues. The germline V and J ends were trimmed by 0 bases and 3 bases, with 8 bases remaining between them. Per the germline V gene, CDR1 is SGHRS and CDR2 is YFSETQ. Supplemented by reference TRBV5-1 and TRBJ2-3, the full variable domain reads KAGVTQTPRYLIKTRGQQVTLSCSPISGHRSVSWYQQTPGQGLQFLFEYFSETQRNKGNFPGRFSGRQFSNSRSEMNVSTLELGDSALYLCASSLDRETDTQYFGPGTRLTVL.

This chain uses TRBV28 with TRBJ1-5; the D is unclear. V shed 3 bases and J shed 0 bases, with 9 bases lying between them. The germline V gene has CDR1 MDHEN and CDR2 SYDVKM. The CDR3 has 15 amino acids. For the CDR3, the DNA is TGTGCCAGCAGTTTGGAAAGGTATAGCAATCAGCCCCAGCATTTT. It codes for CASSLERYSNQPQHF.

This clone occurred once. V gene TRBV2 combines with J gene TRBJ2-3; D call uncertain. V was trimmed by 6 bases and J by 3 bases, leaving 7 bases between them. Germline lookup yields CDR1 SNHLY and CDR2 FYNNEI. The CDR3 has 12 residues. The CDR3 protein is CASSAMTDTQYF. CDR3 bases: TGTGCCAGCAGCGCAATGACAGATACGCAGTATTTT.

This chain uses TRBV5-1 with TRBJ1-3; maybe TRBD1 (6 bases). The CDR3 consists of 16 residues. V was pared by 1 base and J by 2 bases, with 13 bases between. CDR1 SGHRS and CDR2 YFSETQ come from the germline V gene. The CDR3 nucleotides read TGCGCCAGCAGCTTGTTGCCCGGGGGCGCTGGAAACACCATATATTTT. It is translated as CASSLLPGGAGNTIYF.

The CDR3 loop reads CASSGGGAWYNEQFF. CDR3 sequence (DNA): TGTGCCAGCAGCGGAGGGGGTGCATGGTACAATGAGCAGTTCTTC. V gene TRBV9 combines with J gene TRBJ2-1, with D possibly matching TRBD1 (6 bases). CDR1 and CDR2 from the germline V gene are SGDLS and YYNGEE. Deletions cut 3 bases from V and 4 bases from J, with 14 bases between. This CDR3 contains 15 residues. The full variable domain, rest sourced from reference TRBV9 and TRBJ2-1, is DSGVTQTPKHLITATGQRVTLRCSPRSGDLSVYWYQQSLDQGLQFLIQYYNGEERAKGNILERFSAQQFPDLHSELNLSSLELGDSALYFCASSGGGAWYNEQFFGPGTRLTVL.

This chain uses TRBV10-3 with TRBJ1-3, with D maybe TRBD1 (5 bases). The CDR3 has 14 residues. Germline V gene data show CDR1 as ENHRY and CDR2 as SYGVKD. Deletions cut 7 bases from V and 0 bases from J, with 10 bases between. CDR3 in DNA: TGTGCCATCAAGGGGCATCTCTCTGGAAACACCATATATTTT. It is translated as CAIKGHLSGNTIYF.

The V and J genes are TRBV5-1 and TRBJ2-2; D not certain. CDR1 is SGHRS, CDR2 YFSETQ, per germline. The CDR3 extends over 17 amino acids. V was cut by 2 bases and J by 4 bases, with 18 bases left in between. In nucleotides, the CDR3 is TGCGCCAGCAGCTTCCTAGTCTCCACCGGTGCCACCGGGGAGCTGTTTTTT. It specifies CASSFLVSTGATGELFF.

The rearrangement links TRBV6-8 to TRBJ1-2; TRBD1 matches 9 bases. The CDR3 is made up of 13 amino acids. Germline CDR1 is MNHGY and CDR2 is SAAAGT. V trimming: 6 bases; J trimming: 7 bases; junction bases outside the gene matches: 6. CDR3 in DNA: TGTGCCAGCAGCCCGACAGGGGGTGGTGGCTACACCTTC. It translates to CASSPTGGGGYTF.

This chain links TRBV9 with TRBJ2-1; 14 bases align to TRBD2. Trimming removed 4 bases from V and 4 bases from J; junction bases left unmatched: 4. CDR3 length: 16 amino acids. Germline V gene data show CDR1 as SGDLS and CDR2 as YYNGEE. CDR3 DNA sequence: TGTGCCAGCAGCCCGAGACTAGCGGGGGGGTACAATGAGCAGTTCTTC. Residues: CASSPRLAGGYNEQFF. The full variable domain, in which reference TRBV9 and TRBJ2-1 provide the parts outside the CDR3, is DSGVTQTPKHLITATGQRVTLRCSPRSGDLSVYWYQQSLDQGLQFLIQYYNGEERAKGNILERFSAQQFPDLHSELNLSSLELGDSALYFCASSPRLAGGYNEQFFGPGTRLTVL.

V and J are TRBV28 and TRBJ1-1; 8 bases agree with TRBD1. In germline, CDR1 is MDHEN, CDR2 SYDVKM. The CDR3 runs 16 residues. With V trimmed by 4 bases and J by 3 bases, 10 bases remained unmatched. CDR3 nucleotides: TGTGCCAGCAGTTCCCCCGGACAGGGTTGGTACACTGAAGCTTTCTTT. It codes for CASSSPGQGWYTEAFF.

The rearrangement links TRBV7-9 to TRBJ2-5, with no clear D. The CDR3 has 13 amino acids. The V gene lost 1 base and the J gene lost 4 bases, with 7 bases spanning the gap. Germline assignment: CDR1 SEHNR and CDR2 FQNEAQ (reference sequence). In nucleotides, the CDR3 is TGTGCCAGCAGCTTAGTAGGGCGAGAGACCCAGTACTTC. This encodes CASSLVGRETQYF. The full variable domain, its missing parts supplied by reference TRBV7-9 and TRBJ2-5, is DTGVSQNPRHKITKRGQNVTFRCDPISEHNRLYWYRQTLGQGPEFLTYFQNEAQLEKSRLLSDRFSAERPKGSFSTLEIQRTEQGDSAMYLCASSLVGRETQYFGPGTRLLVL.

The gene calls are TRBV4-1 and TRBJ2-7, with 9 bases identical to TRBD1. In germline, CDR1 is MGHRA, CDR2 YSYEKL. The CDR3 length is 15 residues. V lost 1 base, J lost 3 bases, and 4 bases stayed unmatched. DNA for the CDR3: TGCGCCAGCAGCCAAGGCCGGGACAGGGACTACGAGCAGTACTTC. Encoded protein: CASSQGRDRDYEQYF.

This clone was detected only once. The chain combines TRBV7-3 with TRBJ2-1; D not resolved. V lost 8 bases and J lost 5, with 13 bases in between. Per the germline V gene, CDR1 is SGHTA and CDR2 is FQGTGA. The CDR3 covers 13 residues. The CDR3 reads CASSITRHNEQFF. For the CDR3, the DNA is TGTGCCAGCTCAATAACACGACACAATGAGCAGTTCTTC. Looking up the rest from reference TRBV7-3 and TRBJ2-1 gives the full variable domain: GAGVSQTPSNKVTEKGKYVELRCDPISGHTALYWYRQSLGQGPEFLIYFQGTGAADDSGLPNDRFFAVRPEGSVSTLKIQRTERGDSAVYLCASSITRHNEQFFGPGTRLTVL.

This clone was observed once. V gene TRBV7-2 combines with J gene TRBJ2-6; possible D gene TRBD2, 6 bases. The CDR3 has 16 residues. Per germline, CDR1 SGHTA and CDR2 FQGNSA. V lost 5 bases and J lost 2, with 13 bases in between. Here the CDR3 DNA reads TGTGCCAGCAGCGTTAGTACGGGAGCTGGGGCCAACGTCCTGACTTTC. This translates into CASSVSTGAGANVLTF.

The rearrangement joins TRBV9 to TRBJ2-3, with D possibly being TRBD2 (5 bases). The V end was cut by 3 bases, the J end by 6 bases, with 20 bases between. This CDR3 contains 16 residues. CDR1 and CDR2 (germline): SGDLS, YYNGEE. The CDR3 sequence: CASSGSLGLSRDTQYF. The DNA of the CDR3 is TGTGCCAGCAGCGGAAGCCTTGGACTGAGTAGGGATACGCAGTATTTT.

The rearrangement joins TRBV27 to TRBJ1-6; D is unresolved. In germline, CDR1 is MNHEY, CDR2 SMNVEV (reference sequence). The CDR3 runs 14 residues. V was clipped by 3 bases and J by 2 bases, with 5 bases between them. The CDR3 sequence: CASSFGPYNSPLHF. The CDR3 DNA reads TGTGCCAGCAGTTTTGGACCCTATAATTCACCCCTCCACTTT.

Written as DNA, the CDR3 is TGTGCCAGCAGCTTAATGGGGCGGCGGGATTCACCCCTCCACTTT. Translating gives CASSLMGRRDSPLHF. V gene TRBV7-3 combines with J gene TRBJ1-6; a weak D match, TRBD1 (5 bases). V lost 1 base and J lost 8, with 12 bases in between. The V gene's germline CDR1 is SGHTA and CDR2 FQGTGA. The CDR3 covers 15 residues. Complete variable domain (other parts from reference TRBV7-3 and TRBJ1-6): GAGVSQTPSNKVTEKGKYVELRCDPISGHTALYWYRQSLGQGPEFLIYFQGTGAADDSGLPNDRFFAVRPEGSVSTLKIQRTERGDSAVYLCASSLMGRRDSPLHFGNGTRLTVT.

The rearrangement joins TRBV28 to TRBJ2-5; 11 bases line up with TRBD2. V lost 5 bases to trimming and J lost 2 bases; unmatched junction nucleotides: 4. Germline assignment: CDR1 MDHEN and CDR2 SYDVKM. This CDR3 region has 15 residues. CDR3 nucleotides: TGTGCCAGCAGTCTAGCGGGAGGAAGACAAGAGACCCAGTACTTC. Its translation is CASSLAGGRQETQYF.

This chain joins TRBV5-6 and TRBJ1-2; no reliable D call. The CDR3 is made up of 15 amino acids. The V gene's germline CDR1 is SGHDT and CDR2 YYEEEE. Trimming shortened V by 5 bases and J by 4 bases, and 18 bases separated the two germline ends. The CDR3, as DNA: TGTGCCAGCAGTTCTATGGGCTCGGGATTCTATGGCTACACCTTC. Its translation is CASSSMGSGFYGYTF.

This clone was seen a handful of times. The chain combines TRBV5-6 with TRBJ2-7; D remains unclear. The germline V gene encodes CDR1 SGHDT and CDR2 YYEEEE. With 0 bases removed from V and 6 bases from J, the gap between germline ends came to 13 bases. This CDR3 spans 14 amino acids. The CDR3 region is CASSLGDSLFEQYF. The CDR3 nucleotides are TGTGCCAGCAGCTTGGGCGATAGCCTTTTCGAGCAGTACTTC. Drawing the rest from reference TRBV5-6 and TRBJ2-7, the complete variable domain is DAGVTQSPTHLIKTRGQQVTLRCSPKSGHDTVSWYQQALGQGPQFIFQYYEEEERQRGNFPDRFSGHQFPNYSSELNVNALLLGDSALYLCASSLGDSLFEQYFGPGTRLTVT.

The V and J genes are TRBV4-1 and TRBJ1-2; D remains unclear. Germline assignment: CDR1 MGHRA and CDR2 YSYEKL. Trimming left V 0 bases short and J 4 bases short, with 6 bases between. CDR3 length: 13 residues. CDR3 nucleotides: TGCGCCAGCAGCCAAGAAAACAGCTATGGCTACACCTTC. This translates into CASSQENSYGYTF.

This clone was recorded once. The chain recombines TRBV7-2 with TRBJ2-5, with 7 nucleotides matching TRBD2. The J call is uncertain, as TRBJ2-7 better fits the DNA end. The CDR3 totals 15 residues. CDR1 and CDR2 (germline): SGHTA, FQGNSA. The CDR3 sequence is CASSPGGLDLNEQYF. Written as DNA, the CDR3 is TGTGCCAGCAGCCCTGGTGGACTAGATCTTAACGAGCAGTACTTC.

The chain is built from TRBV19 and TRBJ2-2, with D possibly matching TRBD2 (6 bases). The CDR3 consists of 17 residues. V shed 4 bases and J shed 1 base, with 16 bases lying between them. The germline CDR1 and CDR2 sequences are LNHDA and SQIVND (reference sequence). The DNA of the CDR3 is TGTGCCAGTAGTACTACCCACGGGCGGGGGAACACCGGGGAGCTGTTTTTT. Encoded protein: CASSTTHGRGNTGELFF.

The V gene is TRBV7-2, the J gene TRBJ2-7, with D perhaps TRBD2 (5 bases). The CDR3 is made up of 13 amino acids. Germline CDR1 and CDR2: SGHTA and FQGNSA. V was clipped by 1 base and J by 7 bases, with 11 bases between them. This CDR3 reads CASSLVHRREQYF. The CDR3 coding sequence is TGTGCCAGCAGCTTAGTTCACCGGAGGGAGCAGTACTTC.

This clone was detected once. This rearrangement joins TRBV11-1 to TRBJ1-2; perhaps TRBD1 as D (6 bases). The CDR3 consists of 15 residues. Germline CDR1 and CDR2: SGHAT and FQDESV (reference sequence). Between the trimmed V and J ends, which lost 0 bases and 4 bases, there was a span of 12 bases. CDR3 region: CASSLATGISYGYTF. The DNA for the CDR3 is TGTGCCAGCAGCTTAGCCACAGGGATCAGCTATGGCTACACCTTC.

J is TRBJ1-1 and V is TRBV9; no clear D. The CDR3 is made up of 13 amino acids. Per germline, CDR1 SGDLS and CDR2 YYNGEE. With 0 bases removed from V and 6 bases from J, the gap between germline ends came to 9 bases. CDR3 DNA sequence: TGTGCCAGCAGCGTAGGGTTTTCGGCTGAAGCTTTCTTT. Amino acids: CASSVGFSAEAFF.

This chain joins TRBV11-2 and TRBJ1-2; D is uncertain. Germline V gene data show CDR1 as SGHAT and CDR2 as FQNNGV. Between the trimmed V and J ends, which lost 4 bases and 2 bases, there was a span of 11 bases. The CDR3 loop spans 14 amino acids. The CDR3 DNA reads TGTGCCAGCAGCTCAAGGACGGAAAACTATGGCTACACCTTC. Translating gives CASSSRTENYGYTF.

This clone was seen a single time. V gene TRBV7-9 combines with J gene TRBJ2-5; D is perhaps TRBD2 (5 bases). This CDR3 contains 15 residues. Germline CDR1 and CDR2: SEHNR and FQNEAQ (reference sequence). Trimming stripped 5 bases from V and 5 bases from J, with 18 bases between. The CDR3 coding sequence is TGTGCCAGCAGCCCCACTGGGTACTCGGGGGAGACCCAGTACTTC. It codes for CASSPTGYSGETQYF.